This TCR beta chain came from a study of cytomegalovirus exposure and HLA in healthy donors. Study-level findings and limits: The investigators catalogued some 160 TCR beta chains as cytomegalovirus-associated. The only immune exposure information that was available was CMV serostatus.

Details on this clone: Its matching antigen is unknown.

This CDR3 is built from 14 residues. V was clipped by 7 bases and J by 5 bases, with 17 bases between them. Germline CDR1 and CDR2: MNHNS and SASEGT. Primers for the PCR totalled 60 Vbeta and 13 Jbeta. Original methodology: Tens of millions of unique TCR beta chains, roughly 11 million of them shared, were counted by a later analysis. Assay used: immunoSEQ multiplex PCR; TCRdb lists only in-frame clones, some missing. D and trimming come from the DNA, and the V and J calls and clone size come from that table. The data show about 150,000 clones, and the top ten clones hold about 2%. Sequencing used PBMCs. The chain carries TRBV6-1 and TRBJ1-1, with D maybe TRBD1 (5 bases). This TCR derives from a man aged 25 to 45 in good health and CMV-seronegative. Written as DNA, the CDR3 is TGTGCCAGCAAAGATCCGGGGGGAGGGACTGAAGCTTTCTTT. Translating gives CASKDPGGGTEAFF.